Each of the 18 T cell receptor beta chains below was sequenced from the same sample in a study of blood T cell repertoires in COVID-19. Assay: immunoSEQ multiplex PCR; the TCRdb copy retains only in-frame clones and omits some. The sample gives about 140,000 clones, approximately 80% of which show up once; more than 40% is in the top ten. Sample: peripheral blood. Receptor source: a human donor in a cohort sampled during active COVID-19.

This chain joins TRBV15 and TRBJ2-3; 8 nucleotides match TRBD2. CDR3 length: 16 amino acids. Per the germline V gene, CDR1 is LNHNV and CDR2 is YYDKDF (reference sequence). The J segment lost 6 bases and the V segment lost 0 bases, leaving 8 bases of the junction unmatched. This chain's CDR3 is CATSRDLGGASDTQYF. The CDR3 nucleotides are TGTGCCACCAGCAGAGATCTCGGGGGGGCGTCCGATACGCAGTATTTT. Filled out from reference TRBV15 and TRBJ2-3, the complete variable domain reads DAMVIQNPRYQVTQFGKPVTLSCSQTLNHNVMYWYQQKSSQAPKLLFHYYDKDFNNEADTPDNFQSRRPNTSFCFLDIRSPGLGDTAMYLCATSRDLGGASDTQYFGPGTRLTVL.

Only one count was recorded for this clone. The rearrangement uses TRBV29-1 and TRBJ2-1; 10 nucleotides align to TRBD1. Germline-derived CDR1 and CDR2 are SQVTM and ANQGSEA. CDR3 length equals 14 residues. V was pared by 7 bases and J by 4 bases, with 7 bases of the junction left unmatched. The CDR3 sequence: CSDREGQGYNEQFF. As DNA, the CDR3 is TGCAGCGACCGGGAGGGACAGGGGTACAATGAGCAGTTCTTC.

This rearrangement joins TRBV7-2 to TRBJ1-1; D possibly corresponds to TRBD1 (5 bases). This CDR3 is built from 14 residues. The germline V and J ends were trimmed by 1 base and 2 bases, with 8 bases remaining between them. Germline V lookup: CDR1 SGHTA, CDR2 FQGNSA. CDR3: CASSLVRGNTEAFF. In DNA, the CDR3 is TGTGCCAGCAGCTTAGTAAGGGGTAACACTGAAGCTTTCTTT.

The chain joins TRBV5-1 to TRBJ2-1; 9 nucleotides align to TRBD1. This CDR3 has 16 amino acids. With 4 bases clipped from V and 5 bases from J, the junction kept 10 bases outside the gene matches. From germline, CDR1 is SGHRS and CDR2 YFSETQ. CDR3 sequence: CASSRWTGDINNEQFF. DNA for the CDR3: TGCGCCAGCAGCAGATGGACAGGGGATATAAACAATGAGCAGTTCTTC.

This clone was seen just once. CDR3 sequence reads: CASSVAGTGREVYGYTF. In DNA, the CDR3 is TGTGCCAGCAGTGTAGCCGGGACAGGGAGAGAGGTCTATGGCTACACCTTC. This chain links TRBV6-1 with TRBJ1-2, with 9 nucleotides matching TRBD1. Unmatched junction bases numbered 13, after V lost 4 bases and J lost 4 bases. Germline values: CDR1 MNHNS, CDR2 SASEGT. This CDR3 spans 17 amino acids.

V usage is TRBV7-2 and J usage is TRBJ1-1, with 7 bases identical to TRBD1. CDR3 length: 13 residues. Germline trimming cut 8 bases from V and 9 bases from J; bases unmatched to any gene: 12. CDR1 is SGHTA and CDR2 is FQGNSA in the germline V gene. CDR3 residues: CASSSGTDRKAFF. The CDR3 region has the DNA TGTGCCAGCTCCTCTGGGACAGACCGAAAAGCTTTCTTT.

The gene calls are TRBV16 and TRBJ1-1, with TRBD1 identical over 7 bases. Trimming cost V 4 bases and J 7 bases; bases outside gene matches: 6. Germline CDR1 and CDR2: KGHSY and FQNENV. The CDR3 loop spans 13 amino acids. The CDR3 spells CASSRGQAGEAFF. In nucleotides, the CDR3 is TGTGCCAGCAGCCGTGGACAGGCAGGTGAAGCTTTCTTT.

The chain uses TRBV7-2 and TRBJ1-2, with unresolved D. The CDR3 loop spans 13 amino acids. Germline CDR1 is SGHTA and CDR2 is FQGNSA. The V end lost 1 base, the J end lost 4 bases, and 7 bases lay between the germline ends. CDR3 sequence reads: CASSLGEIYGYTF. CDR3 DNA sequence: TGTGCCAGCAGCTTAGGAGAAATCTATGGCTACACCTTC.

The genes are TRBV7-3 and TRBJ2-3; tentative D call: TRBD2 (6 bases). The CDR3 consists of 13 residues. CDR1 and CDR2 from the germline V gene are SGHTA and FQGTGA. Trimming stripped 6 bases from V and 0 bases from J, with 7 bases between. In DNA, the CDR3 is TGTGCCAGCAGGGCGGGAAGCACAGATACGCAGTATTTT. It translates to CASRAGSTDTQYF.

This chain links TRBV24-1 with TRBJ2-1, with 7 bases aligning to TRBD2. The trim removed 9 bases at V and 5 bases at J, leaving 9 bases unmatched. This CDR3 region has 14 residues. Germline V gene lookup returns CDR1 KGHDR and CDR2 SFDVKD. CDR3 sequence (DNA): TGTGCCACCGCGGAAGCTAGCGGAAACAATGAGCAGTTCTTC. Translating gives CATAEASGNNEQFF.

The sample holds a few counts of this clone. This chain uses TRBV2 with TRBJ2-2; 9 nucleotides match TRBD2. Per the germline V gene, CDR1 is SNHLY and CDR2 is FYNNEI. The CDR3 covers 16 residues. V lost 5 bases to trimming and J lost 5 bases; unmatched junction nucleotides: 9. This chain's CDR3 is CASSPLAGVNTGELFF. The CDR3 DNA follows: TGTGCCAGCAGTCCTTTAGCGGGAGTTAATACCGGGGAGCTGTTTTTT.

Only a few counts were recorded for this clone. This chain connects TRBV29-1 to TRBJ1-3; a weak D match, TRBD1 (5 bases). The length of the CDR3 is 13 residues. Trimming stripped 6 bases from V and 0 bases from J, with 9 bases between. From germline, CDR1 is SQVTM and CDR2 ANQGSEA. The CDR3 loop reads CSVMDTSGNTIYF. DNA for the CDR3: TGCAGCGTAATGGACACCTCTGGAAACACCATATATTTT.

The chain is built from TRBV20-1 and TRBJ2-3; 11 bases line up with TRBD2. The CDR3 extends over 14 amino acids. In germline, CDR1 is DFQATT, CDR2 SNEGSKA (reference sequence). V gave up 3 bases and J gave up 5 bases; unmatched junction bases: 4. CDR3 DNA: TGCAGTGCTAGTCTTGGACTAGCGGGAGATACGCAGTATTTT. This sequence encodes CSASLGLAGDTQYF.

The rearrangement joins TRBV6-5 to TRBJ2-1; 8 nucleotides agree with TRBD2. Germline V gives CDR1 MNHEY, CDR2 SVGAGI. This CDR3 comprises 14 residues. V dropped 8 bases and J dropped 1; count of bases not matched to a gene: 4. The DNA of the CDR3 is TGTGCCAGCTGGAGCGGGGGATCCTACAATGAGCAGTTCTTC. Translated, it gives CASWSGGSYNEQFF.

The chain joins TRBV9 to TRBJ2-1; TRBD2 agrees at 8 bases. Germline values: CDR1 SGDLS, CDR2 YYNGEE. The CDR3 is made up of 17 amino acids. The junction had 9 bases not matched to a gene; V was cut back by 1 base and J by 3 bases. Written as DNA, the CDR3 is TGTGCCAGCAGCGTAAAGGGCGGAGCGGGGGTCTACAATGAGCAGTTCTTC. Its protein product is CASSVKGGAGVYNEQFF. Full variable domain (outside the CDR3, taken from reference TRBV9 and TRBJ2-1): DSGVTQTPKHLITATGQRVTLRCSPRSGDLSVYWYQQSLDQGLQFLIQYYNGEERAKGNILERFSAQQFPDLHSELNLSSLELGDSALYFCASSVKGGAGVYNEQFFGPGTRLTVL.

The chain carries TRBV2 and TRBJ2-1; D gene unclear. Looked up from germline, CDR1 is SNHLY and CDR2 is FYNNEI. Between the trimmed V and J ends, which lost 2 bases and 12 bases, there was a span of 11 bases. The CDR3 has 12 residues. The CDR3 here is CASSEFSRGQFF. CDR3 in DNA: TGTGCCAGCAGTGAATTTTCCAGAGGGCAGTTCTTC.

Only one count was recorded for this clone. This chain joins TRBV6-6 and TRBJ1-5, with D possibly TRBD1 on 6 matching bases. The CDR3 covers 13 residues. Germline CDR1 is MNHNY and CDR2 is SVGAGI (reference sequence). With 10 bases removed from V and 4 bases from J, the gap between germline ends came to 14 bases. CDR3 in amino acids: CATAGTTNQPQHF. DNA of the CDR3: TGTGCCACCGCTGGGACAACTAATCAGCCCCAGCATTTT.

This sequence joins TRBV11-3 and TRBJ1-6; D is unresolved. V shed 0 bases and J shed 4 bases, with 7 bases lying between them. The CDR3 sequence is 15 residues long. Germline-derived CDR1 and CDR2 are SGHNT and YENEEA. The CDR3 DNA reads TGTGCCAGCAGCTTAGACGCAGATTATAATTCACCCCTCCACTTT. This codes for CASSLDADYNSPLHF.